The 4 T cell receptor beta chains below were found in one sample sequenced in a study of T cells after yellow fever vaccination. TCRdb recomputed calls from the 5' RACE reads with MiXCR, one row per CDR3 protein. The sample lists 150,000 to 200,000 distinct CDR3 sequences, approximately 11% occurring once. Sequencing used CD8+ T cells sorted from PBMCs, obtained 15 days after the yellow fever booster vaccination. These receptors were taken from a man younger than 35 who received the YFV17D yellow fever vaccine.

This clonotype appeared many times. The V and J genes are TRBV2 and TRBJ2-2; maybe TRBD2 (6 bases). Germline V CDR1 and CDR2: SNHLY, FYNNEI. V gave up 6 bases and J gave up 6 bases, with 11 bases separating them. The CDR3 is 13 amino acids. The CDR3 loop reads CASRVREAGELFF. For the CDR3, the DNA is TGTGCCAGCAGGGTCAGGGAGGCCGGGGAGCTGTTTTTT.

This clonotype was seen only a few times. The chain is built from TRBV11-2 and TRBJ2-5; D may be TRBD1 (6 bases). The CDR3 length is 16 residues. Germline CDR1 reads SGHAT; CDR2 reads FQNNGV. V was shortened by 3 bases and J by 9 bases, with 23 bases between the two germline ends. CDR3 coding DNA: TGTGCCAGCAGCTTCCCGCCTCTACAGATCTCAGGGGCCCAGTACTTC. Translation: CASSFPPLQISGAQYF.

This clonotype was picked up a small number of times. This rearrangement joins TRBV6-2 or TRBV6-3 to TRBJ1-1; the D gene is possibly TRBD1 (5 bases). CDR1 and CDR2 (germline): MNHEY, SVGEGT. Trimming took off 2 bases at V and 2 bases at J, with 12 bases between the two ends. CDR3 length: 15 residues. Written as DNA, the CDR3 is TGTGCCAGCAGTTACGAGAAGGGGCTAAACACTGAAGCTTTCTTT. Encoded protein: CASSYEKGLNTEAFF.

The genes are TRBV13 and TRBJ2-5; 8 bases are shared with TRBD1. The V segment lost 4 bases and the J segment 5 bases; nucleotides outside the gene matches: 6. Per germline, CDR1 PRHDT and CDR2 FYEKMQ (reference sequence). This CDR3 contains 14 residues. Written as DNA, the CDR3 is TGTGCCAGCAGCTCGGCAGGGGGCGAGGAGACCCAGTACTTC. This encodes CASSSAGGEETQYF.